What follows are 11 T cell receptor beta chains derived from one specimen sequenced in a study of T cell responses to AZD1222 COVID-19 vaccine. Libraries were prepared by immunoSEQ multiplex PCR; TCRdb keeps only in-frame clonotypes and omits some of them. The sample has 70,000 to 95,000 clones, 90% seen once. The material sequenced was peripheral blood, taken on day 0 of AZD1222 vaccination. The receptor source for this set is an adult in good health.

The chain recombines TRBV7-2 with TRBJ1-2; 8 bases line up with TRBD1. CDR3 length: 17 amino acids. Trimming took 4 bases from V and 7 from J; bases not matched to a gene: 17. Germline values: CDR1 SGHTA, CDR2 FQGNSA. Here the CDR3 reads CASSSDREEANRRGYTF. The CDR3 DNA follows: TGTGCCAGCAGCTCGGACAGGGAGGAGGCCAATAGACGTGGCTACACCTTC.

About this clone itself: The junction departs from the called germline gene at one end, perhaps through a read error. In nucleotides, the CDR3 is TGTGCCAGCAGTAACTCTGGGGCCAACGTCCTGACTTTC. Translating gives CASSNSGANVLTF. The chain employs TRBV6-5 and TRBJ2-6; D is undetermined. The CDR3 length is 13 residues. Germline assignment: CDR1 MNHEY and CDR2 SVGAGI.

The chain's CDR3 is CAWSEAATNQPQHF. The CDR3 DNA reads as TGTGCCTGGAGTGAGGCAGCTACCAATCAGCCCCAGCATTTT. The rearrangement uses TRBV30 and TRBJ1-5; no definite D call. The CDR3 is made up of 14 amino acids. The germline V gene has CDR1 GTSNPN and CDR2 SVGIG (reference sequence). V was pared by 1 base and J by 3 bases, with 10 bases between.

As to this clone: One end of the junction does not line up with germline, which may come from a read error. The V gene is TRBV5-4, the J gene TRBJ2-2; 8 bases are a match to TRBD1. Germline values: CDR1 SGHNT, CDR2 YYREEE (reference sequence). CDR3 length equals 17 residues. CDR3 sequence (DNA): TGTGCCAGCAGCTGGGGGTCGGACAGGGCGAAAACCGGGGAGCTGTTTTTT. Translation gives CASSWGSDRAKTGELFF.

In nucleotides, the CDR3 is TGTGCCAGCAGCCCGGGTCAGGGTAAAAACATTCAGTACTTC. Translated: CASSPGQGKNIQYF. The chain is built from TRBV7-6 and TRBJ2-4; possible D gene TRBD1, 5 bases. CDR3 length equals 14 residues. V was clipped by 5 bases and J by 4 bases, with 12 bases between them. From germline, CDR1 is SGHVS and CDR2 FNYEAQ.

The chain links TRBV7-9 to TRBJ2-3; TRBD1 might be the D (6 bases). Germline-derived CDR1 and CDR2 are SEHNR and FQNEAQ (reference sequence). V gave up 3 bases and J gave up 3 bases, with 13 bases separating them. This CDR3 spans 15 amino acids. The CDR3 DNA is TGTGCCAGCAGCTTCCTAGCAGGGGTGACAGATACGCAGTATTTT. Translation gives CASSFLAGVTDTQYF. Full variable domain (remainder filled in from reference TRBV7-9 and TRBJ2-3): DTGVSQNPRHKITKRGQNVTFRCDPISEHNRLYWYRQTLGQGPEFLTYFQNEAQLEKSRLLSDRFSAERPKGSFSTLEIQRTEQGDSAMYLCASSFLAGVTDTQYFGPGTRLTVL.

The chain is built from TRBV12-3 or TRBV12-4 and TRBJ1-4; no definite D call. The CDR3 sequence is 12 residues long. The V and J ends lost 8 bases and 3 bases respectively, with 7 bases between them. The CDR3 DNA reads TGTGCCAGCCGAAGATCTAATGAAAAACTGTTTTTT. Translating it yields CASRRSNEKLFF.

The chain uses TRBV13 and TRBJ2-7; D may be TRBD1 (5 bases). Looked up from germline, CDR1 is PRHDT and CDR2 is FYEKMQ (reference sequence). The germline V and J ends were trimmed by 5 bases and 6 bases, with 14 bases remaining between them. The CDR3 totals 13 residues. The CDR3 DNA is TGTGCCAGCAGCCTACGAACCCAGGGCGAGCAGTACTTC. It yields the protein CASSLRTQGEQYF.

The gene calls are TRBV7-9 and TRBJ1-1; D unclear. CDR3 length equals 13 residues. Trimming pared 0 bases from V and 10 bases from J, leaving 12 bases between. CDR1 is SEHNR, CDR2 FQNEAQ, per germline (reference sequence). In nucleotides, the CDR3 is TGTGCCAGCAGCTTAGCGGGGAACATGGGAGCTTTCTTT. Protein sequence: CASSLAGNMGAFF.

The gene calls are TRBV5-1 and TRBJ1-3, with D possibly TRBD1 on 5 matching bases. Trimming pared 4 bases from V and 4 bases from J, leaving 15 bases between. This CDR3 has 15 residues. From germline, CDR1 is SGHRS and CDR2 YFSETQ. The CDR3 DNA is TGCGCCAGCAGCCTCGAACCGGGACTCGGAAACACCATATATTTT. Encoded protein: CASSLEPGLGNTIYF.

The gene calls are TRBV24-1 and TRBJ2-1; D is unclear. The germline V gene encodes CDR1 KGHDR and CDR2 SFDVKD. V lost 3 bases and J lost 0, with 8 bases in between. The CDR3 loop spans 15 amino acids. The CDR3 DNA is TGTGCCACCAGTGATCACCAGAGCTCCTACAATGAGCAGTTCTTC. This translates into CATSDHQSSYNEQFF.